Reported below is one TCR beta chain. Its target is unknown. Sequencing was performed with immunoSEQ multiplex PCR; in TCRdb, only in-frame clones are kept and a portion is missing. Of around 12,000 clones in the sample, 88% were seen once. These data belong to a study of lymphopenia after photon versus proton radiotherapy. Study results and limitations: In patients who died, overall survival fell as post-nadir TCR diversity dropped more. Survival link was tested only in deceased patients; proton benefit remains a possibility. Under photons, naive T cells and diversity fell while effector/memory populations rose.

Trimming took off 1 base at V and 2 bases at J, with 15 bases between the two ends. Germline lookup yields CDR1 SGHAT and CDR2 FQDESV (reference sequence). The CDR3 extends over 17 amino acids. The material was peripheral blood, obtained from a patient treated with photon-based radiotherapy. V and J are TRBV11-1 and TRBJ2-1, with D perhaps matching TRBD2 (6 bases). The sequence was collected from a man in his 60s with pancreatic cancer. The CDR3 DNA reads TGTGCCAGCAGCTTAGAAGGAGGGATTTGGACCTACAATGAGCAGTTCTTC. Encoded protein: CASSLEGGIWTYNEQFF.